This is a list of T cell receptor beta chains from one sample in a study of T-cell memory formation after mild COVID-19. Using its own MiXCR run on the 5' RACE reads, TCRdb lists one record per CDR3 protein. The repertoire consists of more than 120,000 distinct CDR3 sequences, with about 5.7% occurring once and the leading ten covering approximately 2.1%. Material for sequencing was PBMCs or a T cell subset sorted from them (not recorded which). The receptor set was obtained from an adult woman who had mild COVID-19 (a few samples of this study predate the infection). Cell type and time point are not known. Each CDR3 is given without its conserved first and last residue. The order of the fields is V gene, clone size, CDR3 protein. Rows may omit the clone size; those that give it use once, few, many or a size class.

TRBV7-8 - ASSPRQGRNGNQPQH
TRBV6-6 - ASSYSGRYTGELF
TRBV6-2/TRBV6-3 many ASRTGWGYEQY
TRBV20-1 - SAMDGEKNTEAF
TRBV27 - ASMPTVGTPTNEQF
TRBV30 - AWSRTANTGELF
TRBV20-1 - SASSRGRNYGYT
TRBV18 - ASSPTQGQSEAF
TRBV4-2 many ASSQEGQGPSRNQPQH
TRBV7-9 few ASGVGETQY
TRBV9 many ASSVRPGLPWGEQY
TRBV7-2 many ASSLALAGRRINTGELF
TRBV25-1 many ASSGGGTASYEQY
TRBV7-6 many ASSRGRGRTAEAF
TRBV12-3/TRBV12-4 many ASSPQRTESNQPQH
TRBV15 many ATSREARLLRGGTEAF
TRBV12-3/TRBV12-4 many ASRPGRRSRDGYT
TRBV12-3/TRBV12-4 - ASSRTGTVYEQY
TRBV7-2 - ASSATGAQETQY
TRBV7-9 many ASSLVVETQY
TRBV6-5 many ASRLAGGLTDTQY
TRBV19 - ASSRGGSNTEAF
TRBV20-1 - SVHRGLSNQPQH
TRBV6-5 few ASSYKGDAEAF
TRBV9 few ASSVRGRTGELF
TRBV21-1 - ASSNSSGPPNTQY
TRBV4-2 - ASRGGGTHSYEQY
TRBV6-5 few ASRTGLAVFYNEQF
TRBV6-5 few ASSYSQIQETQY